This entry concerns a single TCR beta chain. The data are from a study of blood T cell repertoires in COVID-19. The CDR3 covers 15 residues. Germline V gene lookup returns CDR1 MNHEY and CDR2 SVGAGI. J gave up 1 base and V 6 bases, and 7 bases lay outside the gene matches. Some clones are missing from TCRdb's copy, which holds only in-frame ones; the method was immunoSEQ multiplex PCR. The table has a few hundred thousand clones, 85% to 90% seen once. The V gene is TRBV6-5, the J gene TRBJ2-3; 7 bases are a match to TRBD1. Sequenced input: peripheral blood. The sequence came from a human donor in a cohort sampled during active COVID-19. CDR3 amino acids: CASSSWTGRTDTQYF. The CDR3, as DNA: TGTGCCAGCAGCTCTTGGACAGGCCGCACAGATACGCAGTATTTT.